These 25 T cell receptor beta chains share one sample of origin, sequenced in a study of T cells in women clearing cervical HPV infection. Assay: immunoSEQ multiplex PCR; the TCRdb copy retains only in-frame clones and omits some. The sample table includes about 32,000 clones. Sequencing was carried out using blood buffy coat. These receptors were obtained from a woman between 18 and 70 years old with a cervical HPV16 infection that either progressed to CIN3+ or cleared (not recorded which).

About this clone itself: The read comes to an end 3 residues before the CDR3 does, leaving the germline J gene to fill in the end. The rearrangement links TRBV20-1 to TRBJ1-4; TRBD1 might be the D (5 bases). CDR1 is DFQATT, CDR2 SNEGSKA, per germline (reference sequence). The V gene lost 5 bases and the J gene lost 8 bases, with 15 bases spanning the gap. The CDR3 contains 13 residues. The CDR3 DNA, read in part, is TGCAGTGCTCACCCAGGTGGGGGGGAAAAA. Protein product: CSAHPGGGEK. The entire CDR3 sequence reads CSAHPGGGEKLFF.

Note on this clone: The read gets to within 3 residues of the CDR3 end, and the germline J gene fills in the rest. V usage is TRBV18 and J usage is TRBJ1-2, with 10 bases fitting TRBD1. The CDR3 consists of 13 residues. CDR1 and CDR2 from the germline V gene are KGHSH and LQKENI. The CDR3 sequence: CASSPGQGFDYTF. The covered CDR3 bases are TGTGCCAGCTCGCCGGGACAGGGGTTCGAC.

Worth noting for this clone: The read terminates 3 residues ahead of where the CDR3 ends, so the germline J gene completes it. The chain carries TRBV5-4 and TRBJ2-1; the D gene is possibly TRBD2 (6 bases). The germline V gene encodes CDR1 SGHNT and CDR2 YYREEE (reference sequence). This CDR3 is 15 amino acids long. Trimming removed 2 bases at V and 3 bases at J, with 12 bases between. CDR3 DNA (partial): TGTGCCAGCAGCTTAGGGCTAGCGATCTACAATGAG. Its translation is CASSLGLAIYNE. The whole CDR3 is CASSLGLAIYNEQFF. Filled out from reference TRBV5-4 and TRBJ2-1, the complete variable domain reads ETGVTQSPTHLIKTRGQQVTLRCSSQSGHNTVSWYQQALGQGPQFIFQYYREEENGRGNFPPRFSGLQFPNYSSELNVNALELDDSALYLCASSLGLAIYNEQFFGPGTRLTVL.

Comment on this clone: The read ends 3 residues before the CDR3 terminus; that terminus is restored from the germline J gene. The V gene is TRBV18, the J gene TRBJ2-2, with 8 bases fitting TRBD1. CDR1 and CDR2 (germline): KGHSH, LQKENI. This CDR3 comprises 16 residues. Here the CDR3 reads CASSPFLGQGNEKLFF. CDR3 DNA, as far as it was read: TGTGCCAGCTCACCGTTTCTCGGACAGGGTAATGAAAAG.

Concerning this clone: The read falls 3 residues short of the CDR3 end, and the missing part is taken from the germline J gene. The rearrangement links TRBV25-1 to TRBJ2-7; 8 nucleotides agree with TRBD1. The CDR3 covers 17 residues. Trimming removed 4 bases from V and 5 bases from J; junction bases left unmatched: 16. Germline lookup yields CDR1 MGHDK and CDR2 SYGVNS. CDR3 loop: CASSGLGGGTGSHEQYF. The CDR3 bases that were read are TGTGCCAGCAGTGGCCTAGGGGGTGGGACAGGATCCCACGAG.

About this clone itself: The CDR3 end is not reached by the read, which stops 3 residues before it; the germline J gene fills it in. This rearrangement joins TRBV7-6 to TRBJ1-5; 7 bases fit TRBD1. V gave up 5 bases and J gave up 2 bases; unmatched junction bases: 3. CDR3 length: 14 amino acids. Germline CDR1 reads SGHVS; CDR2 reads FNYEAQ. CDR3 sequence: CASSQGTGNQPQHF. The CDR3 bases that were read are TGTGCCAGCAGCCAAGGGACAGGCAATCAGCCC.

Points on this clone: The DNA ends 3 residues before the CDR3 does, and the rest of the CDR3 is filled in from the germline J gene. The chain joins TRBV7-8 to TRBJ2-3, with 10 bases aligning to TRBD2. The CDR3 covers 16 residues. Germline CDR1 reads SGHVS; CDR2 reads FQNEAQ. The CDR3 region is CASSLSGLAIQETQYF. The DNA read from the CDR3 is TGTGCCAGCAGCTTATCGGGACTAGCGATACAAGAGACG.

On this clone: The read ends 3 residues before the CDR3 terminus; that terminus is restored from the germline J gene. The rearrangement uses TRBV20-1 and TRBJ2-7, with 7 nucleotides matching TRBD1. This CDR3 comprises 15 residues. V lost 2 bases, J lost 3 bases, and 10 bases stayed unmatched. The germline gives CDR1 DFQATT, CDR2 SNEGSKA (reference sequence). The CDR3 protein is CSARQGQFVGYEQYF. The sequenced part of the CDR3 DNA is TGCAGTGCTAGACAGGGACAGTTTGTGGGCTACGAG.

A word on this clone: From the germline J gene comes the end of the CDR3, since the read stops 3 residues before it. The rearrangement links TRBV29-1 to TRBJ2-1; D remains unclear. This CDR3 has 11 amino acids. CDR1 is SQVTM, CDR2 ANQGSEA, per germline. V dropped 3 bases and J dropped 4 bases, with 4 bases sitting between them. The CDR3 sequence is CSVDRYNEQFF. The CDR3 DNA, read in part, is TGCAGCGTTGACAGGTACAATGAG.

For this clone: Read sequence stops 3 residues before the CDR3 end, and the germline J gene provides the missing end. Other nucleotide sequences in the sample specify the same CDR3. The chain couples TRBV6-2 or TRBV6-3 to TRBJ2-3; tentative D call: TRBD1 (5 bases). From germline, CDR1 is MNHEY and CDR2 SVGEGT. CDR3 length equals 16 residues. The CDR3 here is CASSYGTGLYQETQYF. The part of the CDR3 DNA that was read is TGTGCCAGCAGTTACGGAACAGGATTGTACCAAGAGACG.

As concerns this clone: The read halts 3 residues ahead of the CDR3 end, with the missing end drawn from the germline J gene. The rearrangement uses TRBV6-2 or TRBV6-3 and TRBJ2-5; 8 nucleotides agree with TRBD1. The ends lost 4 bases at V and 5 bases at J; junction bases unmatched: 9. The length of the CDR3 is 15 residues. The germline gives CDR1 MNHEY, CDR2 SVGEGT. The DNA read from the CDR3 is TGTGCCAGCAGTTCCAGGGGGCGAGTGGCGGAGACC. This gives the protein CASSSRGRVAET. The whole CDR3 reads CASSSRGRVAETQYF.

In regard to this clone: The junction departs from the called germline gene at one end, perhaps through a read error. The read ends 3 residues before the CDR3 terminus; that terminus is restored from the germline J gene. This sequence joins TRBV29-1 and TRBJ2-7, with TRBD2 matching over 9 bases. Per the germline V gene, CDR1 is SQVTM and CDR2 is ANQGSEA. The CDR3 spans 17 residues. The sequenced part of the CDR3 DNA is TGCAGCGTTGGAAGAATAGCGGGAGAAGAGGGCTCCCACGAG. Translated: CSVGRIAGEEGSHE. The full CDR3 is CSVGRIAGEEGSHEQYF.

Notes on this clone: The CDR3 end is not reached by the read, which stops 3 residues before it; the germline J gene fills it in. V usage is TRBV28 and J usage is TRBJ1-2; perhaps TRBD1 as D (6 bases). Per germline, CDR1 MDHEN and CDR2 SYDVKM. This CDR3 contains 13 residues. Partial CDR3 DNA: TGTGCCAGCAGTTTTGGGGGGGCCCCCAGC. Its translation is CASSFGGAPS. The complete CDR3 sequence is CASSFGGAPSYTF.

Of note for this clone: Read sequence stops 3 residues before the CDR3 end, and the germline J gene provides the missing end. The chain recombines TRBV2 with TRBJ2-2; TRBD2 is a possible D gene (5 bases). Trimming left V 10 bases short and J 1 base short, with 10 bases between. The CDR3 covers 13 residues. Germline loops: CDR1 SNHLY, CDR2 FYNNEI. The sequenced CDR3 bases are TGTGCCACCGGACTGGAGAACACCGGGGAG. Translation: CATGLENTGE. The entire CDR3 sequence reads CATGLENTGELFF.

With regard to this clone: The read stops 3 residues short of the end of the CDR3; the missing end is completed from the germline J gene. The V and J genes are TRBV10-3 and TRBJ2-7; no definite D call. CDR3 length equals 12 residues. V was clipped by 3 bases and J by 6 bases, with 9 bases between them. CDR1 ENHRY and CDR2 SYGVKD come from the germline V gene. The part of the CDR3 DNA that was read is TGTGCCATCAGTGAAGGTTTAGCCGAG. Its protein product is CAISEGLAE. The complete CDR3 sequence is CAISEGLAEQYF.

Note on this clone: The CDR3 end is not reached by the read, which stops 3 residues before it; the germline J gene fills it in. The chain couples TRBV11-3 to TRBJ2-2; no definite D call. The germline V and J ends were trimmed by 1 base and 5 bases, with 8 bases remaining between them. The germline V gene encodes CDR1 SGHNT and CDR2 YENEEA. The CDR3 contains 14 residues. The CDR3 protein is CASSLVRSTGELFF. The CDR3 DNA, read in part, is TGTGCCAGCAGCTTAGTCAGATCTACCGGGGAG.

For this clone: The CDR3 is cut off 3 residues early in the read; its end comes from the germline J gene. The chain links TRBV20-1 to TRBJ2-7; no definite D call. Germline V lookup: CDR1 DFQATT, CDR2 SNEGSKA (reference sequence). This CDR3 comprises 12 residues. Trimming left V 4 bases short and J 5 bases short, with 12 bases between. The CDR3 region is CSATPNKDEQYF. The CDR3 DNA, read in part, is TGCAGTGCTACTCCCAACAAAGACGAG.

With respect to this clone: The read finishes 3 residues shy of the CDR3 end, and the germline J gene is used to complete it. The chain joins TRBV19 to TRBJ1-5; possibly TRBD1 for D (5 bases). Per the germline V gene, CDR1 is LNHDA and CDR2 is SQIVND (reference sequence). The CDR3 totals 15 residues. The DNA read from the CDR3 is TGTGCCAGTAGTCCCCAAGCGACGGACACAGATCCC. Protein sequence: CASSPQATDTDP. The CDR3 reads in full as CASSPQATDTDPQHF.

Regarding this clone: The junction does not match germline at one end; this may be a read error. The read ends 3 residues shy of where the CDR3 ends; the end is completed using the germline J gene. The sample holds other DNA sequences that translate to the same CDR3. This sequence joins TRBV14 and TRBJ1-3, with 7 positions matching TRBD1. Germline loops: CDR1 SGHDN, CDR2 FVKESK. CDR3 size: 16 residues. The sequenced part of the CDR3 DNA is TGTGCCAGCAGCCAAATACAGGGGCTCTCTGGAAACACG. Amino acid sequence: CASSQIQGLSGNT. The complete CDR3 protein is CASSQIQGLSGNTIYF.

On this clone: The CDR3 extends 3 residues past the end of the read, so its final part is completed from the germline J gene. The V and J genes are TRBV20-1 and TRBJ2-3; the match to TRBD2 covers 9 bases. V was clipped by 0 bases and J by 4 bases; unmatched bases: 2. The germline gives CDR1 DFQATT, CDR2 SNEGSKA (reference sequence). The CDR3 extends over 14 amino acids. This chain's CDR3 is CSARDSGSSDTQYF. CDR3 bases read: TGCAGTGCTAGAGATAGCGGGAGCTCAGATACG.

Here the CDR3 reads CSAKRQGQVSDTQYF. Incomplete CDR3 DNA: TGCAGTGCAAAGAGGCAGGGTCAAGTATCAGATACG. The V gene is TRBV20-1, the J gene TRBJ2-3; weak D call: TRBD1 (5 bases). The missing CDR3 end, 3 residues past where the read stops, is filled in from the germline J gene. The CDR3 length is 15 residues. The germline V gene has CDR1 DFQATT and CDR2 SNEGSKA (reference sequence). Trimming took 6 bases from V and 4 from J, leaving 20 bases between them.

A word on this clone: Read data end 3 residues before the CDR3 end; the end is taken from the germline J gene. The genes are TRBV11-3 and TRBJ1-2, with TRBD1 identical over 7 bases. Trimming took 5 bases from V and 4 from J; bases not matched to a gene: 4. CDR1 and CDR2 (germline): SGHNT, YENEEA. This CDR3 is 13 amino acids long. The CDR3 DNA, read in part, is TGTGCCAGCAGCCGACAGGGATTCTATGGC. Translation: CASSRQGFYG. The CDR3 in full is CASSRQGFYGYTF.

As regards this clone: In the same sample, other DNA sequences code for this CDR3. The CDR3 bases that were read are TGTGCCAGCTCACCACCGGACGGACAGCTAGAGACC. Encoded protein: CASSPPDGQLET. The full CDR3 is CASSPPDGQLETQYF. The chain has TRBV18 and TRBJ2-5; maybe TRBD1 (6 bases). Coverage ceases 3 residues before the CDR3 finishes, and the germline J gene fills in the end. Germline lookup yields CDR1 KGHSH and CDR2 LQKENI. Trimming removed 0 bases at V and 4 bases at J, with 12 bases between. The CDR3 covers 15 residues.

As to this clone: Read coverage stops 3 residues before the CDR3 terminus; the germline J gene supplies the remainder. The chain joins TRBV7-9 to TRBJ2-4; D might be TRBD1 (5 bases). The CDR3 consists of 13 residues. Per the germline V gene, CDR1 is SEHNR and CDR2 is FQNEAQ (reference sequence). The CDR3 DNA, read in part, is TGTGCCAGCAGCCCTGACAGCGCGTCGGGT. It codes for CASSPDSASG. Given in full, the CDR3 is CASSPDSASGQYF.

Regarding this clone: The read falls 3 residues short of the CDR3 end, and the missing part is taken from the germline J gene. V gene TRBV29-1 combines with J gene TRBJ1-2, with D possibly TRBD1 on 5 matching bases. This CDR3 contains 14 residues. Per germline, CDR1 SQVTM and CDR2 ANQGSEA. Deletions cut 1 base from V and 5 bases from J, with 14 bases between. CDR3: CSVEVSGSEYGYTF. CDR3 bases read: TGCAGCGTTGAAGTGTCAGGGAGCGAGTATGGC.